A selection of T cell receptor beta chains follows, all from one sample in a study of PD-1 blockade in mismatch repair-deficient tumors. This table comes from immunoSEQ multiplex PCR, and its TCRdb copy is limited to in-frame clones, with some not included. Altogether about 49,000 clones are present, around 77% being singletons, with the ten largest covering around 3.5%. Sequences were derived from PBMCs, sampled before pembrolizumab treatment. These receptors originate from an adult with mismatch repair-deficient cancer. CDR3s include the opening cysteine and the closing phenylalanine or tryptophan. The D gene is left open where the match is weak. A row's size may be missing; if present it is once, few, many or a size class.

NA	TRBJ1-1	NA	TRBV29-1	TGCAGCGTTGGTCTCTCGGGGGCGAACACTGAAGCTTTCTTT	CSVGLSGANTEAFF
TRBD2	TRBJ2-5	NA	TRBV9	TGTGCCAGCAGCGTAAAGGCCCCACTAGCGGGAGAAGAGGTAGAGACCCAGTACTTC	CASSVKAPLAGEEVETQYF
NA	TRBJ1-2	few	TRBV5-6	TGTGCCAGCAGCCCGGACATCTACGAGGTCTTCACCTTC	CASSPDIYEVFTF
NA	TRBJ1-5	NA	TRBV15	TGTGCCACCAGCAGAGGGAAGGTGAATCAGCCCCAGCATTTT	CATSRGKVNQPQHF
NA	TRBJ2-3	NA	TRBV19	TGTGCCAGTTCGGGAGCTAACACAGATACGCAGTATTTT	CASSGANTDTQYF
TRBD1	TRBJ2-7	NA	TRBV18	TGTGCCAGCTCACCAGTACAGGGGGCTGGAGAGCAGTACTTC	CASSPVQGAGEQYF
NA	TRBJ2-2	NA	TRBV14	TGTGCCAGCAGCCAGGGGGGGCCCGGGGAGCTGTTTTTT	CASSQGGPGELFF
NA	TRBJ2-3	NA	TRBV6-1	TGTGCCAGCAGTGAATTCGTCAGGGGACGTACAGATACGCAGTATTTT	CASSEFVRGRTDTQYF
TRBD2	TRBJ2-3	few	TRBV6-5	TGTGCCAGCAGCCCCCCCGGGAGGGCCACAGATACGCAGTATTTT	CASSPPGRATDTQYF
NA	TRBJ1-1	NA	TRBV5-8	TGTGCCAGCAGCTACAGCTGGGGGATGAACACTGAAGCTTTCTTT	CASSYSWGMNTEAFF
NA	TRBJ2-1	NA	TRBV6-5	TGTGCCAGCAGTTACGTGAGGCTCTCCTACAATGAGCAGTTCTTC	CASSYVRLSYNEQFF
NA	TRBJ1-3	few	TRBV30	TGTGCCTGGAGTGTATACCCCCCGACGGCCATATATTTT	CAWSVYPPTAIYF
NA	TRBJ2-2	NA	TRBV10-2	TGCGCCAGCACCCCCGCGGGGAACACCGGGGAGCTGTTTTTT	CASTPAGNTGELFF
NA	TRBJ1-4	NA	TRBV6-5	TGTGCCAGCAGTTCTTATTTAGAAAAACTGTTTTTT	CASSSYLEKLFF
TRBD1	TRBJ2-7	NA	TRBV5-4	TGTGCCAGCAGCTTGGCTCCTGGTTTGGGCTTACAGGGGAGCTACGAGCAGTACTTC	CASSLAPGLGLQGSYEQYF
NA	TRBJ1-2	few	TRBV7-2	TGTGCCAGCAGCCCGCCCGGGCGGGACGCCTTTGGCTACACCTTC	CASSPPGRDAFGYTF
NA	TRBJ1-5	NA	TRBV18	TGTGCCAGCTCACAGGGCCTCAGCAATCAGCCCCAGCATTTT	CASSQGLSNQPQHF